This T cell receptor (beta chain) was recovered during a study of beta chain features in type 1 diabetes. General study results and limits: Still unanswered here is whether HLA type influences TCRB rearrangement.

All of the isolated RNA was reverse transcribed, so expressed TCRB transcripts were sequenced. This table comes from immunoSEQ multiplex PCR, and its TCRdb copy is limited to in-frame clones, with some not included. The sample records approximately 140,000 clones, around 50% being singletons. Over 95% purity was reached by all sorted populations. Trimming pared 4 bases from V and 0 bases from J, leaving 13 bases between. The CDR3 sequence is 16 residues long. Germline V gene data show CDR1 as MGHRA and CDR2 as YSYEKL. About this clone: The antigen remains undetermined.

V and J are TRBV4-1 and TRBJ1-5, with D perhaps matching TRBD1 (6 bases). The TCR sequence derives from a man aged 18 to 29 in good health. The sequenced material came from Tregs from blood. In DNA, the CDR3 is TGCGCCAGCAGCCCAAAGGACAGAAATAGCAATCAGCCCCAGCATTTT. The encoded protein is CASSPKDRNSNQPQHF.